The sequence of this T cell receptor (beta chain) was determined in a study of blood T cell repertoires in COVID-19. Whole-study context: Samples taken during acute and convalescent COVID-19 were collected in the United States, Italy and Spain. From T cells, B-cell-depleted T cells, or PBMCs came the material, which was cDNA or gDNA.

Original processing notes: Amplification of reference gene primers was used by the study to estimate nucleated cell counts. TCRdb's copy holds only in-frame clones and misses some; the assay was immunoSEQ multiplex PCR. That table furnishes V, J and clone size, whereas the DNA furnished D and trimming. The sample lists under 300,000 clones, 65% to 90% occurring once. This CDR3 contains 20 residues. Germline lookup yields CDR1 SGHRS and CDR2 YFSETQ. V gave up 0 bases and J gave up 0 bases; unmatched junction bases: 12. The chain has TRBV5-1 and TRBJ2-3, with 11 bases fitting TRBD2. The source is a woman of 80 years or more with active or convalescent COVID-19. The specimen was peripheral blood. CDR3 coding DNA: TGCGCCAGCAGCTTGGAGCGGCTAGCGGGGGGACAGACTAGCACAGATACGCAGTATTTT. This sequence encodes CASSLERLAGGQTSTDTQYF.